The 10 T cell receptor beta chains below were found in one sample sequenced in a study of T-cell reconstitution after alpha-beta-depleted transplantation in children. The TCRbeta library incorporated unique molecular identifiers. TCRdb used MiXCR to reprocess the PCR reads, holding one entry per CDR3 protein. Of around 240,000 distinct CDR3 sequences in the sample, 7.5% to 9.5% are singletons; the top ten hold 6.3%. The sample in question was PBMCs, mostly from graft donor cells, obtained 180 days after TCRalphabeta/CD19-depleted stem cell transplant. The receptors originated from a male patient between 5 and 17 years old who had a stem cell transplant for acute lymphoblastic leukemia, so the T cells may come from the graft donor.

This clonotype was detected many times. This chain joins TRBV12-3 or TRBV12-4 and TRBJ2-6; either TRBD1 or TRBD2 may fit D (5 bases each). This CDR3 is 14 amino acids long. Trimming pared 4 bases from V and 3 bases from J, leaving 7 bases between. The CDR3 region is CASSWGSGANVLTF. Written as DNA, the CDR3 is TGTGCCAGCAGTTGGGGGAGTGGGGCCAACGTCCTGACTTTC.

This clonotype was observed many times. V usage is TRBV11-3 and J usage is TRBJ2-3, with D hard to call. The V end lost 1 base, the J end lost 10 bases, and 12 bases lay between the germline ends. Germline V CDR1 and CDR2: SGHNT, YENEEA. The CDR3 is 13 residues long. As DNA, the CDR3 is TGTGCCAGCAGCTTAGGCCCATCTGGGGCGCAGTATTTT. This codes for CASSLGPSGAQYF.

This clonotype was seen ten or more times. The chain links TRBV4-3 to TRBJ2-1, with D unclear. Trimming took off 3 bases at V and 5 bases at J, with 11 bases between the two ends. The CDR3 is 14 amino acids. The germline V gene has CDR1 LGHNA and CDR2 YSLEER. The CDR3 bases are TGCGCCAGCAGCCAGGGTCAACAGCACAATGAGCAGTTCTTC. Amino acids: CASSQGQQHNEQFF.

Many counts were recorded for this clonotype. This chain links TRBV6-5 with TRBJ2-1; a possible D gene is TRBD2 (6 bases). The CDR3 has 18 residues. Germline assignment: CDR1 MNHEY and CDR2 SVGAGI. V dropped 2 bases and J dropped 1 base, with 18 bases sitting between them. The CDR3 sequence: CASSYGWKGSGSYNEQFF. CDR3 bases: TGTGCCAGCAGTTACGGGTGGAAGGGGAGCGGGTCCTACAATGAGCAGTTCTTC.

The sample holds a few counts of this clonotype. This chain joins TRBV18 and TRBJ2-3, with unresolved D. CDR3 length equals 15 residues. Trimming removed 3 bases from V and 0 bases from J, with 10 bases in between. Germline lookup yields CDR1 KGHSH and CDR2 LQKENI. CDR3 region: CASSPLPTSTDTQYF. CDR3 nucleotide sequence: TGTGCCAGCTCACCTCTACCGACTAGCACAGATACGCAGTATTTT.

This clonotype was seen many times. The DNA for the CDR3 is TGTGCCAGCAGAAGTACAGGGGGCAGGGAGCTGTTTTTT. It codes for CASRSTGGRELFF. The chain combines TRBV7-2 with TRBJ2-2; 9 bases line up with TRBD1. Trimming at V came to 6 bases and at J to 9 bases, leaving 5 bases not matched to a gene. The CDR3 totals 13 residues. In germline, CDR1 is SGHTA, CDR2 FQGNSA.

This clonotype was recorded at least ten times. J is TRBJ2-7 and V is TRBV10-3, with 9 bases identical to TRBD2. After removal of 2 bases from V and 7 bases from J, the junction contained 3 bases not matched to a gene. The CDR3 spans 13 residues. Germline V gives CDR1 ENHRY, CDR2 SYGVKD. CDR3 loop: CAISEQRGEEQYF. Written as DNA, the CDR3 is TGTGCCATCAGTGAGCAGCGGGGGGAAGAGCAGTACTTC.

This clonotype was recorded many times. CDR3 region: CASSFRGNTIYF. Here the CDR3 DNA reads TGTGCCAGCAGCTTCCGGGGAAACACCATATATTTT. The chain joins TRBV7-2 to TRBJ1-3; D not resolved. The CDR3 consists of 12 residues. Trimming left V 3 bases short and J 4 bases short, with 4 bases between. The germline gives CDR1 SGHTA, CDR2 FQGNSA. Based on the CDR3 plus reference TRBV7-2 and TRBJ1-3, the full variable domain is GAGVSQSPSNKVTEKGKDVELRCDPISGHTALYWYRQSLGQGLEFLIYFQGNSAPDKSGLPSDRFSAERTGGSVSTLTIQRTQQEDSAVYLCASSFRGNTIYFGEGSWLTVV.

This clonotype was counted between two and nine times. The chain has TRBV19 and TRBJ1-1; TRBD1 agrees at 10 bases. J lost 0 bases, V lost 1 base, and 2 bases had no gene match. The length of the CDR3 is 16 residues. Germline V gene data show CDR1 as LNHDA and CDR2 as SQIVND (reference sequence). The chain's CDR3 is CASSIGTGGLNTEAFF. The CDR3 DNA reads TGTGCCAGTAGTATAGGGACAGGGGGATTGAACACTGAAGCTTTCTTT.

This clonotype was seen repeatedly, ten times or more. The J gene is TRBJ2-7, the V gene TRBV21-1. TRBV21-1 is a known pseudogene. The CDR3 length is 11 residues. CDR3: CASSKHCEQYF. In DNA, the CDR3 is TGTGCCAGCAGCAAACATTGCGAGCAGTACTTC.